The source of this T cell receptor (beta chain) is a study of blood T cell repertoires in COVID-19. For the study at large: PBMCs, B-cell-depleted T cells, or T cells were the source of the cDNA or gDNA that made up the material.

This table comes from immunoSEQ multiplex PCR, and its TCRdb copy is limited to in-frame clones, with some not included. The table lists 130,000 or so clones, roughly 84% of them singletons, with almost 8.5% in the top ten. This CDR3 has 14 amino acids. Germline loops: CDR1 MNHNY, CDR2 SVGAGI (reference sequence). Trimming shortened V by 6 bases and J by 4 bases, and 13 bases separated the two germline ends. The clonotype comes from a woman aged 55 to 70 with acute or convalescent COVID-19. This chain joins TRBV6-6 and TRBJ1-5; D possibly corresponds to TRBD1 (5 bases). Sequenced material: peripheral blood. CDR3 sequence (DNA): TGTGCCAGCAGACCGGCGGGACTGAATCAGCCCCAGCATTTT. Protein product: CASRPAGLNQPQHF.